These 28 T cell receptor beta chains were all obtained from the same sample, sequenced in a study of graft-versus-host responses after intestinal transplantation. The method was immunoSEQ multiplex PCR; TCRdb's version includes in-frame clones alone and lacks a portion of them. Of under 50,000 clones listed, 85% to 95% were seen once; the top ten hold 3.6%. The material sequenced was PBMCs, taken around 720 days after intestinal transplantation. The receptors here all came from a human patient who received an intestinal transplant, so some T cells may come from the graft donor.

This clone was seen only once. This rearrangement joins TRBV5-5 to TRBJ2-1, with D possibly being TRBD1 or TRBD2 (6 bases each). Germline CDR1 reads SGHKS; CDR2 reads YYEKEE (reference sequence). V lost 4 bases and J 4 bases, leaving 18 bases between the germline ends. This CDR3 contains 16 residues. The chain's CDR3 is CASSTKWGALYNEQFF. CDR3 sequence (DNA): TGTGCCAGCAGCACCAAGTGGGGGGCCCTGTACAATGAGCAGTTCTTC.

The genes are TRBV6-1 and TRBJ2-5, with 9 bases that match TRBD2. Losses at the gene ends were 4 bases for V and 5 bases for J; bases not matched to a gene: 5. The germline V gene encodes CDR1 MNHNS and CDR2 SASEGT. There are 14 residues in the CDR3. The CDR3: CASSGGLAAETQYF. The CDR3 region has the DNA TGTGCCAGCAGTGGGGGACTAGCCGCGGAGACCCAGTACTTC.

This chain uses TRBV6-4 with TRBJ1-3, with D possibly being TRBD1 (6 bases). Germline V gene lookup returns CDR1 MRHNA and CDR2 SNTAGT. V lost 11 bases, J lost 0 bases, and 17 bases lay in between. This CDR3 has 15 residues. The CDR3 is CADTGARHSGNTIYF. Written as DNA, the CDR3 is TGTGCCGACACGGGGGCTAGGCACTCTGGAAACACCATATATTTT.

The CDR3, as DNA: TGTGCCAGCAGTGGGCTCCAGGGGGTCTCCTACGAGCAGTACTTC. Its protein product is CASSGLQGVSYEQYF. This chain links TRBV6-1 with TRBJ2-7; 7 bases line up with TRBD1. The CDR3 loop spans 15 amino acids. Germline V lookup: CDR1 MNHNS, CDR2 SASEGT. V lost 4 bases to trimming and J lost 0 bases; unmatched junction nucleotides: 6.

This chain uses TRBV7-9 with TRBJ1-4, with a weak D call TRBD1 (5 bases). Germline V gene lookup returns CDR1 SEHNR and CDR2 FQNEAQ (reference sequence). This CDR3 is built from 16 residues. V shed 6 bases and J shed 7 bases, with 21 bases lying between them. CDR3 in DNA: TGTGCCAGCAGGGGGCCCACTTCCCTAAACGGTGAAAAACTGTTTTTT. This codes for CASRGPTSLNGEKLFF.

Concerning this clone: The same CDR3 can be traced to other DNA sequences in this sample. The chain links TRBV19 to TRBJ2-1; TRBD2 might be the D (6 bases). In germline, CDR1 is LNHDA, CDR2 SQIVND (reference sequence). V was trimmed by 3 bases and J by 12 bases, leaving 18 bases between them. The CDR3 spans 14 residues. The CDR3 nucleotides are TGTGCCAGTAGTATTCTCCCCCCGGGAGAGCGGCAGTTCTTC. This sequence encodes CASSILPPGERQFF.

The V call is TRBV6-5, the J call TRBJ1-1; D may be TRBD1 (5 bases). The CDR3 has 16 residues. Germline assignment: CDR1 MNHEY and CDR2 SVGAGI. V was clipped by 4 bases and J by 4 bases, with 19 bases between them. DNA of the CDR3: TGTGCCAGCAGTTCACCCGCGGGGCGCCGGGTCACTGAAGCTTTCTTT. As protein: CASSSPAGRRVTEAFF.

The genes are TRBV7-6 and TRBJ1-2; D might be TRBD1 (6 bases). The CDR3 is made up of 15 amino acids. Deletions cut 5 bases from V and 4 bases from J, with 17 bases between. Per germline, CDR1 SGHVS and CDR2 FNYEAQ. Here the CDR3 reads CASSARLDRSYGYTF. DNA for the CDR3: TGTGCCAGCAGCGCCCGACTGGACAGATCCTATGGCTACACCTTC.

V is TRBV7-9 and J is TRBJ2-5, with D tentatively TRBD2 (6 bases). CDR3 length: 13 amino acids. CDR1 and CDR2 from the germline V gene are SEHNR and FQNEAQ (reference sequence). V lost 5 bases and J lost 2, with 9 bases in between. CDR3 in amino acids: CASSPSGQETQYF. DNA of the CDR3: TGTGCCAGCAGCCCGAGCGGGCAAGAGACCCAGTACTTC.

The chain has TRBV6-6 and TRBJ1-2; D not resolved. The CDR3 is 14 amino acids. Trimming shortened V by 0 bases and J by 7 bases, and 12 bases separated the two germline ends. Germline lookup yields CDR1 MNHNY and CDR2 SVGAGI (reference sequence). The CDR3 is CASSYSGGWSGYTF. Written as DNA, the CDR3 is TGTGCCAGCAGTTACTCAGGAGGTTGGAGTGGCTACACCTTC.

V is TRBV11-3 and J is TRBJ2-5; TRBD2 matches at 8 bases. The CDR3 runs 16 residues. Germline V gene sequence: CDR1 SGHNT, CDR2 YENEEA. The trim removed 1 base at V and 5 bases at J, leaving 9 bases unmatched. The CDR3 DNA sequence: TGTGCCAGCAGCTTAGCAACTAGCGGAGAGGGGGAGACCCAGTACTTC. Encoded protein: CASSLATSGEGETQYF.

The chain links TRBV5-4 to TRBJ1-1, with 8 bases lining up with TRBD1. The CDR3 has 15 residues. From germline, CDR1 is SGHNT and CDR2 YYREEE (reference sequence). The junction had 8 bases not matched to a gene; V was cut back by 4 bases and J by 3 bases. CDR3 residues: CASSRGQGDYTEAFF. The CDR3 DNA reads TGTGCCAGCAGCCGAGGACAGGGTGATTACACTGAAGCTTTCTTT.

V gene TRBV28 combines with J gene TRBJ2-7; 7 nucleotides line up with TRBD1. Germline lookup yields CDR1 MDHEN and CDR2 SYDVKM. V lost 6 bases, J lost 2 bases, and 13 bases stayed unmatched. CDR3 length: 16 residues. CDR3 residues: CASRVRQGNFPYEQYF. The CDR3 region has the DNA TGTGCCAGCAGGGTCCGACAGGGAAATTTTCCCTACGAGCAGTACTTC.

The chain links TRBV6-1 to TRBJ1-2; D is ambiguous. Germline-derived CDR1 and CDR2 are MNHNS and SASEGT. Trimming shortened V by 3 bases and J by 1 base, and 6 bases separated the two germline ends. The CDR3 runs to 13 residues. The CDR3 loop reads CASSDYSNYGYTF. DNA of the CDR3: TGTGCCAGCAGTGACTACAGTAACTATGGCTACACCTTC.

This chain links TRBV29-1 with TRBJ2-1; no definite D call. CDR3 length: 14 residues. Trimming took 6 bases from V and 0 from J, leaving 12 bases between them. The germline gives CDR1 SQVTM, CDR2 ANQGSEA. This CDR3 is CSVSRKLSYNEQFF. CDR3 coding DNA: TGCAGCGTGTCTAGAAAACTCTCCTACAATGAGCAGTTCTTC.

CDR3 sequence reads: CSVARRFNTDTQYF. The CDR3 region has the DNA TGCAGCGTGGCCAGGCGCTTCAACACAGATACGCAGTATTTT. The chain combines TRBV29-1 with TRBJ2-3; no reliable D call. The CDR3 consists of 14 residues. Germline lookup yields CDR1 SQVTM and CDR2 ANQGSEA. V lost 6 bases and J lost 2, with 15 bases in between.

This clone was found once. The rearrangement links TRBV18 to TRBJ1-5, with unresolved D. This CDR3 contains 15 residues. With 5 bases removed from V and 1 base from J, the gap between germline ends came to 12 bases. Germline loops: CDR1 KGHSH, CDR2 LQKENI. CDR3 residues: CASSKTTGSNQPQHF. DNA of the CDR3: TGTGCCAGCTCAAAAACTACGGGGAGCAATCAGCCCCAGCATTTT.

The J gene is TRBJ2-1, the V gene TRBV2, with D possibly TRBD2 on 5 matching bases. The V gene lost 2 bases and the J gene lost 0 bases, with 11 bases spanning the gap. CDR1 SNHLY and CDR2 FYNNEI come from the germline V gene. The length of the CDR3 is 16 residues. CDR3 coding DNA: TGTGCCAGCAGTGAACTTCCGGGAAGCTCCTACAATGAGCAGTTCTTC. Translation: CASSELPGSSYNEQFF.

The CDR3 loop is CASGGLTTASSYNEQFF. CDR3 nucleotide sequence: TGTGCCAGCGGGGGGCTAACGACAGCTAGCTCCTACAATGAGCAGTTCTTC. The chain couples TRBV27 to TRBJ2-1, with D possibly called TRBD1 or TRBD2 (6 bases each). This CDR3 comprises 17 residues. Trimming pared 8 bases from V and 0 bases from J, leaving 20 bases between. Germline CDR1 MNHEY, CDR2 SMNVEV (reference sequence).

The genes are TRBV2 and TRBJ2-2; D call uncertain. Per germline, CDR1 SNHLY and CDR2 FYNNEI. V was clipped by 3 bases and J by 4 bases, with 15 bases between them. This CDR3 has 16 amino acids. CDR3 sequence reads: CASSDHPTLSTGELFF. The CDR3, as DNA: TGTGCCAGCAGTGACCACCCTACCCTCTCCACCGGGGAGCTGTTTTTT.

This chain connects TRBV10-2 to TRBJ2-2; D might be TRBD2 (6 bases). The length of the CDR3 is 14 residues. Per germline, CDR1 WSHSY and CDR2 SAAADI. The germline V and J ends were trimmed by 7 bases and 0 bases, with 9 bases remaining between them. The CDR3 DNA follows: TGCGCCAGCATTCGGACTACGAACACCGGGGAGCTGTTTTTT. Translation gives CASIRTTNTGELFF.

The chain employs TRBV27 and TRBJ2-7; 9 bases are a match to TRBD1. The germline V gene has CDR1 MNHEY and CDR2 SMNVEV (reference sequence). The V segment lost 4 bases and the J segment 3 bases; nucleotides outside the gene matches: 7. The CDR3 loop spans 15 amino acids. CDR3 sequence (DNA): TGTGCCAGCAGTTCCCCGGGACAGGGAAACTACGAGCAGTACTTC. Amino acid sequence: CASSSPGQGNYEQYF.

The chain has TRBV5-1 and TRBJ1-5, with unresolved D. Germline V gene lookup returns CDR1 SGHRS and CDR2 YFSETQ. This CDR3 region has 15 residues. The germline V and J ends were trimmed by 0 bases and 3 bases, with 10 bases remaining between them. CDR3 DNA sequence: TGCGCCAGCAGCTTGGCCGGACGGAACAATCAGCCCCAGCATTTT. It translates to CASSLAGRNNQPQHF.

Only a few counts were recorded for this clone. V gene TRBV18 combines with J gene TRBJ2-7; D gene uncertain. The germline CDR1 and CDR2 sequences are KGHSH and LQKENI. Trimming took 2 bases from V and 4 from J, leaving 15 bases between them. The CDR3 extends over 15 amino acids. The CDR3 loop is CASSPSSGQQYEQYF. The CDR3 DNA sequence: TGTGCCAGCTCACCATCCTCCGGTCAGCAATACGAGCAGTACTTC.

The chain carries TRBV18 and TRBJ1-2; a weak D match, TRBD1 (5 bases). Between the trimmed V and J ends, which lost 0 bases and 6 bases, there was a span of 17 bases. From germline, CDR1 is KGHSH and CDR2 LQKENI. The CDR3 totals 16 residues. CDR3 in amino acids: CASSPPKGREGNGYTF. The CDR3 coding sequence is TGTGCCAGCTCACCACCGAAGGGGCGCGAGGGAAATGGCTACACCTTC.

This clone is a singleton in its sample. The V and J genes are TRBV30 and TRBJ2-5; the D gene is possibly TRBD2 (5 bases). CDR3 length equals 15 residues. The germline gives CDR1 GTSNPN, CDR2 SVGIG (reference sequence). V shed 3 bases and J shed 5 bases, with 19 bases lying between them. CDR3 sequence reads: CAWSAGQSPHETQYF. The CDR3 DNA follows: TGTGCCTGGAGCGCGGGCCAAAGCCCCCACGAGACCCAGTACTTC.

The chain combines TRBV5-1 with TRBJ1-2; 7 bases match TRBD1. V was pared by 4 bases and J by 2 bases, with 8 bases of the junction left unmatched. The CDR3 is 15 residues long. Germline V CDR1 and CDR2: SGHRS, YFSETQ. The chain's CDR3 is CASSASRGPNYGYTF. CDR3 in DNA: TGCGCCAGCAGCGCATCAAGGGGGCCCAACTATGGCTACACCTTC.

The chain couples TRBV6-1 to TRBJ1-6; D is uncertain. V lost 3 bases, J lost 0 bases, and 9 bases lay in between. Per the germline V gene, CDR1 is MNHNS and CDR2 is SASEGT. The CDR3 length is 16 residues. CDR3 loop: CASSESPSSYNSPLHF. The CDR3 coding sequence is TGTGCCAGCAGTGAGTCGCCGAGCTCCTATAATTCACCCCTCCACTTT.